Listed here are 25 T cell receptor beta chains from one sample, sequenced in a study of spatial heterogeneity in lung cancer. One entry per CDR3 protein, called by TCRdb with MiXCR from the 5' RACE reads. The data contain some 6,500 distinct CDR3 sequences, 12% to 15% of them seen just once; the ten biggest clones take up 11%. Their antigens remain unidentified. Time point: sample taken at primary tumor resection. Points from the study as a whole: Counts of expanded intratumoral alpha and beta TCRs tracked tumor mutation counts.

Source: lung tumor tissue, taken at surgery. The receptors shown here come from a male donor with early-stage non-small cell lung cancer.

Turning to this clonotype: This beta chain is a stray sequence in a library constructed for alpha chains; its clone size is not meaningful. This chain joins TRBV20-1 and TRBJ2-7; perhaps TRBD2 as D (6 bases). V lost 5 bases and J lost 2, with 19 bases in between. In germline, CDR1 is DFQATT, CDR2 SNEGSKA (reference sequence). This CDR3 is built from 15 residues. CDR3 nucleotides: TGCAGTGCTTCACCCCCTGGCGGGGAGGCCTACGAGCAGTACTTC. As protein: CSASPPGGEAYEQYF.

This clonotype is medium-sized in the sample. This beta chain slipped into a library made for alpha chains as a stray read, so its size is not meaningful. The chain has TRBV7-2 and TRBJ2-1; the match to TRBD1 covers 10 bases. Germline V gene lookup returns CDR1 SGHTA and CDR2 FQGNSA. The CDR3 consists of 17 residues. The trim removed 4 bases at V and 9 bases at J, leaving 15 bases unmatched. CDR3 loop: CASSSYGMGQGNAEQFF. CDR3 sequence (DNA): TGTGCCAGCAGCTCCTACGGGATGGGACAGGGGAATGCTGAGCAGTTCTTC.

As to this clonotype: The DNA is left out, because the CDR3 cannot be placed on it with certainty; the CDR3 is given as TCRdb lists it. The library was prepared for alpha chains; this beta chain is a stray read, so its frequency means little. This rearrangement joins TRBV28 to TRBJ1-4; the table's TRBD1 call for D was not verified on the DNA. CDR1 MDHEN and CDR2 SYDVKM come from the germline V gene. Inclusive of both ends, the CDR3 amounts to 15 amino acids. The CDR3 reads CASSLNPGGVKNCFF.

About this clonotype: Because this beta chain is a stray read in a library intended to capture alpha chains, its abundance should not be given much weight. The chain uses TRBV28 and TRBJ1-5, with 7 bases identical to TRBD1. The length of the CDR3 is 16 residues. The germline V gene has CDR1 MDHEN and CDR2 SYDVKM. The V and J ends lost 4 bases and 0 bases, in that order; junction bases with no gene match: 6. The CDR3 here is CASSSQQGLSNQPQHF. CDR3 DNA sequence: TGTGCCAGCAGTTCCCAACAGGGGCTTAGCAATCAGCCCCAGCATTTT.

Note on this clonotype: This beta chain turned up in a library designed for alpha chains; as an off-target read, its abundance says little. V and J are TRBV6-2 or TRBV6-3 and TRBJ1-1; D not certain. CDR3 length: 12 residues. The V end lost 6 bases, the J end lost 10 bases, and 15 bases lay between the germline ends. The germline V gene encodes CDR1 MNHEY and CDR2 SVGEGT. The CDR3 bases are TGTGCCAGCAGCGAAGCCGGGAAGATAGCTTTCTTT. Its translation is CASSEAGKIAFF.

This clonotype was observed many times. The junction and the germline gene differ at one end; a read error may be behind it. Within a library made for alpha chains, this beta chain is off target, and its count is uninformative. This chain joins TRBV3-1 and TRBJ1-1; 8 bases line up with TRBD1. This CDR3 has 14 amino acids. CDR1 and CDR2 from the germline V gene are LGHDT and YNNKEL (reference sequence). The CDR3 coding sequence is TGTGCCAGCAGCCCCCGACAGGGGAACTCTGAAGCTTTCTTT. It is translated as CASSPRQGNSEAFF.

The sample holds many counts of this clonotype. This beta chain turned up in a library designed for alpha chains; as an off-target read, its abundance says little. The chain combines TRBV20-1 with TRBJ2-5; 9 positions match TRBD2. The CDR3 sequence is 16 residues long. V shed 0 bases and J 5 bases; nucleotides not matched to a gene: 10. CDR1 DFQATT and CDR2 SNEGSKA come from the germline V gene (reference sequence). CDR3 DNA sequence: TGCAGTGCTAGAGATTGGCAAGCGGGGGGTAGGGAGACCCAGTACTTC. The encoded protein is CSARDWQAGGRETQYF.

By sample share, this clonotype is large (0.1 to 1%). This beta chain turned up in a library designed for alpha chains; as an off-target read, its abundance says little. V and J are TRBV6-5 and TRBJ2-7; TRBD2 matches 12 bases. The CDR3 sequence is 15 residues long. Germline V CDR1 and CDR2: MNHEY, SVGAGI. Germline trimming cut 5 bases from V and 2 bases from J; bases unmatched to any gene: 4. The chain's CDR3 is CASSTGLAGTYEQYF. The CDR3 DNA reads as TGTGCCAGCAGTACCGGACTAGCGGGAACCTACGAGCAGTACTTC.

This clonotype has a single count. The library was designed around alpha chains, so this beta chain is a stray read whose abundance carries little weight. The chain couples TRBV25-1 to TRBJ1-1; a weak D match, TRBD1 (6 bases). This CDR3 contains 11 residues. V lost 6 bases, J lost 4 bases, and 6 bases lay in between. CDR1 and CDR2 from the germline V gene are MGHDK and SYGVNS. The CDR3 bases are TGTGCCAGCAGGGGGGCCACTGAAGCTTTCTTT. Residues: CASRGATEAFF. Together with reference TRBV25-1 and TRBJ1-1, the CDR3 gives the full variable domain: EADIYQTPRYLVIGTGKKITLECSQTMGHDKMYWYQQDPGMELHLIHYSYGVNSTEKGDLSSESTVSRIRTEHFPLTLESARPSHTSQYLCASRGATEAFFGQGTRLTVV.

Details on this clonotype: This may be a read error: a much more frequent sequence differs by one nucleotide. This beta chain was picked up by a library intended for alpha chains and is off target, so its count carries little meaning. The J gene is TRBJ2-1, the V gene TRBV7-2; D possibly corresponds to TRBD1 (5 bases). This CDR3 region has 16 residues. The V end was cut by 0 bases, the J end by 5 bases, with 14 bases between. Germline CDR1 is SGHTA and CDR2 is FQGNSA. CDR3 DNA: TGTGCCAGCAGCTTAGCCCCGAGACAGCCAGACAATGAGCAGTTCTTC. Translated, it gives CASSLAPRQPDNEQFF.

Points on this clonotype: For a library built for alpha chains, this beta chain is a stray read; little rests on its size. This rearrangement joins TRBV18 to TRBJ2-3; D gene unclear. Germline lookup yields CDR1 KGHSH and CDR2 LQKENI. Trimming took off 2 bases at V and 6 bases at J, with 9 bases between the two ends. The CDR3 consists of 13 residues. For the CDR3, the DNA is TGTGCCAGCTCACCAGGGCGAATGGATACGCAGTATTTT. It encodes CASSPGRMDTQYF.

This clonotype has ten or more counts. This beta chain is an off-target read within a library intended for alpha chains, so its frequency means little. The V gene is TRBV5-5, the J gene TRBJ1-1, with D uncertain. The length of the CDR3 is 14 residues. V gave up 4 bases and J gave up 6 bases, with 16 bases separating them. Looked up from germline, CDR1 is SGHKS and CDR2 is YYEKEE (reference sequence). CDR3 residues: CASSRIVGSAEAFF. The CDR3 DNA follows: TGTGCCAGCAGCCGAATAGTGGGGTCTGCTGAAGCTTTCTTT.

Relative to its sample, this clonotype is medium-sized. Found in a library prepared for alpha chains, this beta chain is an off-target read, and its abundance has little meaning. The chain couples TRBV5-1 to TRBJ2-1, with 7 bases identical to TRBD2. The CDR3 has 17 residues. J gave up 4 bases and V 4 bases, and 14 bases lay outside the gene matches. Germline CDR1 SGHRS, CDR2 YFSETQ. CDR3: CASSPQYASGEYNEQFF. CDR3 nucleotide sequence: TGCGCCAGCAGCCCCCAGTACGCTAGCGGAGAATACAATGAGCAGTTCTTC.

Of note for this clonotype: The library was built for alpha chains, so this beta chain is an off-target read and its size means little. The chain is built from TRBV20-1 and TRBJ2-3, with 11 nucleotides matching TRBD2. From germline, CDR1 is DFQATT and CDR2 SNEGSKA (reference sequence). V lost 3 bases, J lost 1 base, and 12 bases stayed unmatched. The CDR3 has 18 amino acids. The DNA of the CDR3 is TGCAGTGCTAGGGGGGGGACTAGCGGAAATCCCCGCACAGATACGCAGTATTTT. Translating it yields CSARGGTSGNPRTDTQYF.

This clonotype is judged medium-sized. For a library built for alpha chains, this beta chain is a stray read; little rests on its size. The rearrangement links TRBV20-1 to TRBJ2-5; 9 nucleotides line up with TRBD2. CDR1 is DFQATT, CDR2 SNEGSKA, per germline (reference sequence). The CDR3 runs 16 residues. Trimming cost V 6 bases and J 7 bases; bases outside gene matches: 18. The CDR3 sequence is CSALTSGWDSGWTQYF. In nucleotides, the CDR3 is TGCAGTGCCCTGACTAGCGGCTGGGATTCGGGGTGGACCCAGTACTTC.

This clonotype came up many times. A library prepared for alpha chains yielded this beta chain as an off-target read; its size is of little meaning. The chain has TRBV4-1 and TRBJ1-1, with D unclear. Germline V gene sequence: CDR1 MGHRA, CDR2 YSYEKL. V was pared by 0 bases and J by 4 bases, with 15 bases between. This CDR3 spans 16 amino acids. The CDR3 DNA reads as TGCGCCAGCAGCCAAGAACCAACGGGGTTGGGCACTGAAGCTTTCTTT. Translated, it gives CASSQEPTGLGTEAFF.

For this clonotype: Since it is a stray read in a library aimed at alpha chains, this beta chain has a size that is not meaningful. This rearrangement joins TRBV29-1 to TRBJ2-7, with 9 bases aligning to TRBD2. J lost 0 bases, V lost 0 bases, and 12 bases had no gene match. The germline gives CDR1 SQVTM, CDR2 ANQGSEA. CDR3 length: 18 residues. This CDR3 reads CSVEEPAMIAGVSYEQYF. The CDR3, as DNA: TGCAGCGTTGAAGAACCCGCTATGATAGCGGGAGTCTCCTACGAGCAGTACTTC.

This clonotype has ten or more counts. This beta chain came through as a stray read in a library set up for alpha chains, and its size says little. The chain uses TRBV20-1 and TRBJ2-3, with TRBD2 matching over 10 bases. There are 14 residues in the CDR3. The J segment lost 3 bases and the V segment lost 4 bases, leaving 4 bases of the junction unmatched. Germline-derived CDR1 and CDR2 are DFQATT and SNEGSKA (reference sequence). The CDR3 sequence: CSAIRTSGTDTQYF. The CDR3 DNA sequence: TGCAGTGCTATCAGGACTAGCGGAACAGATACGCAGTATTTT.

This clonotype was detected a few times. Found in a library prepared for alpha chains, this beta chain is an off-target read, and its abundance has little meaning. CDR3 sequence reads: CASSWAVGLGLDTQYF. For the CDR3, the DNA is TGTGCCAGCAGCTGGGCCGTGGGACTAGGTCTGGATACGCAGTATTTT. This chain connects TRBV7-2 to TRBJ2-3; 8 nucleotides match TRBD2. The CDR3 loop spans 16 amino acids. The germline V gene encodes CDR1 SGHTA and CDR2 FQGNSA. V lost 4 bases to trimming and J lost 6 bases; unmatched junction nucleotides: 12.

This clonotype is deemed medium-sized. This beta chain was picked up by a library intended for alpha chains and is off target, so its count carries little meaning. The chain joins TRBV20-1 to TRBJ2-7; 11 positions agree with TRBD2. Per germline, CDR1 DFQATT and CDR2 SNEGSKA (reference sequence). The CDR3 consists of 15 residues. The J segment lost 0 bases and the V segment lost 6 bases, leaving 7 bases of the junction unmatched. This chain's CDR3 is CSAEASGRNSYEQYF. The CDR3 coding sequence is TGCAGTGCCGAAGCTAGCGGGAGGAACTCCTACGAGCAGTACTTC.

Sample share makes this clonotype medium-sized. The library was designed around alpha chains, so this beta chain is a stray read whose abundance carries little weight. The chain employs TRBV6-6 and TRBJ2-7; 9 bases match TRBD2. The J segment lost 4 bases and the V segment lost 6 bases, leaving 10 bases of the junction unmatched. The germline gives CDR1 MNHNY, CDR2 SVGAGI (reference sequence). This CDR3 region has 15 residues. CDR3 sequence: CASSPPGTSSYEQYF. CDR3 in DNA: TGTGCCAGCAGCCCACCCGGGACTAGCTCGTACGAGCAGTACTTC.

Turning to this clonotype: Since it is a stray read in a library aimed at alpha chains, this beta chain has a size that is not meaningful. The rearrangement joins TRBV28 to TRBJ1-3, with D hard to call. V lost 5 bases, J lost 0 bases, and 11 bases lay in between. The CDR3 loop spans 15 amino acids. Germline values: CDR1 MDHEN, CDR2 SYDVKM. The CDR3 sequence is CASSALLSSGNTIYF. As DNA, the CDR3 is TGTGCCAGCAGTGCGCTACTGAGCTCTGGAAACACCATATATTTT.

This clonotype is judged medium-sized (0.01 to 0.1%). Since the library was made to target alpha chains, this beta chain is a stray read and its abundance is not meaningful. CDR3 sequence reads: CATSPRQNTEAFF. CDR3 nucleotide sequence: TGTGCCACCAGTCCGAGGCAGAACACTGAAGCTTTCTTT. This chain connects TRBV24-1 to TRBJ1-1; D is unclear. Looked up from germline, CDR1 is KGHDR and CDR2 is SFDVKD. Between the trimmed V and J ends, which lost 6 bases and 1 base, there was a span of 8 bases. This CDR3 has 13 residues.

By its share, this clonotype is medium-sized. This beta chain represents an off-target read in a library built for alpha chains; its size is of limited meaning. The V call is TRBV5-1, the J call TRBJ2-4; 7 bases are a match to TRBD1. The CDR3 covers 15 residues. The germline V gene has CDR1 SGHRS and CDR2 YFSETQ. The junction had 9 bases not matched to a gene; V was cut back by 3 bases and J by 6 bases. CDR3 sequence: CASSSDRARGNIQYF. The CDR3, as DNA: TGCGCCAGCAGCTCCGACAGGGCCCGCGGAAACATTCAGTACTTC.

The sample holds many counts of this clonotype. This beta chain is an unintended read in a library built for alpha chains; its size means little. This chain connects TRBV12-3 or TRBV12-4 to TRBJ2-1; the D gene could be TRBD1 or TRBD2 (5 bases each). V was shortened by 5 bases and J by 0 bases, with 14 bases between the two germline ends. CDR3 size: 16 residues. The CDR3 nucleotides are TGTGCCAGCAGTGCCCGGGACGCAAGCTCCTACAATGAGCAGTTCTTC. Translating gives CASSARDASSYNEQFF.